This TCR beta chain was identified in a study of CD8 T cells in Susac syndrome. RNA, at roughly 0.45 to 1 ug, was reverse transcribed with random hexamers. An immunoSEQ multiplex PCR amplified TCR beta CDR3 over 54 Vbeta and 13 Jbeta. TCRdb passed the immunoSEQ multiplex PCR reads through MiXCR, listing each CDR3 protein once. The table lists under 200,000 distinct CDR3 sequences, 94% of them singletons. Sequencing of TCR beta was carried out in blood CD8+ and CD4+ T cells. Under recently defined diagnostic criteria, the patients with Susac syndrome qualified as having definite or probable disease. Between the trimmed V and J ends, which lost 2 bases and 5 bases, there was a span of 15 bases. The CDR3 contains 15 residues.

J is TRBJ2-5 and V is TRBV12-3 or TRBV12-4; TRBD1 is a possible D gene (6 bases). The sample was CD4+ T cells from PBMCs. This receptor was taken from a human donor with Susac syndrome. The CDR3 nucleotides read TGTGCCAGCAGTTTACTACAGGGTTATGGGGAGACCCAGTACTTC. This sequence encodes CASSLLQGYGETQYF.